This T cell receptor (beta chain) was recorded in a study of OX40 agonist ivuxolimab in advanced cancers. The repertoire was sequenced with immunoSEQ multiplex PCR; TCRdb's copy has only in-frame clones and lacks some. The data hold fewer than 85,000 clones, with about 85% observed a single time. Patients were ineligible given autoimmune disease history or systemic immunosuppression. Germline V CDR1 and CDR2: SGHDT, YYEEEE. Trimming pared 0 bases from V and 4 bases from J, leaving 14 bases between. The CDR3 is made up of 16 amino acids. The sequencing used CD4+ or CD8+ T cells sorted from blood, collected in a trial of the OX40 agonist ivuxolimab. The gene calls are TRBV5-6 and TRBJ2-4; D possibly corresponds to TRBD1 (6 bases). The origin of this receptor is an adult with an advanced solid tumor such as melanoma, head and neck, liver or kidney cancer. The CDR3 spells CASSLGIGQGKNIQYF. The CDR3 DNA sequence: TGTGCCAGCAGCTTGGGAATTGGTCAGGGGAAAAACATTCAGTACTTC.